The clone carrying this T cell receptor (beta chain) was seen once. The data originate from a study of OX40 agonist ivuxolimab in advanced cancers. At the level of the study: Partial responses, seen in three patients, involved one hepatocellular carcinoma and two cutaneous melanomas.

Produced via immunoSEQ multiplex PCR; TCRdb's table is partial and in-frame only. The repertoire holds roughly 69,000 clones, with more than 80% as singletons. Trimming shortened V by 9 bases and J by 1 base, and 18 bases separated the two germline ends. This CDR3 has 15 residues. CDR1 is SNHLY and CDR2 is FYNNEI in the germline V gene. This sequence was found in an adult with an advanced solid tumor such as melanoma, head and neck, liver or kidney cancer. Sequences were derived from CD4+ or CD8+ T cells sorted from blood, sampled in a trial of the OX40 agonist ivuxolimab. The genes are TRBV2 and TRBJ1-1; perhaps TRBD1 as D (5 bases). CDR3: CASTSGLSQNTEAFF. The CDR3 DNA sequence: TGTGCCAGTACTTCAGGGTTGAGTCAGAACACTGAAGCTTTCTTT.